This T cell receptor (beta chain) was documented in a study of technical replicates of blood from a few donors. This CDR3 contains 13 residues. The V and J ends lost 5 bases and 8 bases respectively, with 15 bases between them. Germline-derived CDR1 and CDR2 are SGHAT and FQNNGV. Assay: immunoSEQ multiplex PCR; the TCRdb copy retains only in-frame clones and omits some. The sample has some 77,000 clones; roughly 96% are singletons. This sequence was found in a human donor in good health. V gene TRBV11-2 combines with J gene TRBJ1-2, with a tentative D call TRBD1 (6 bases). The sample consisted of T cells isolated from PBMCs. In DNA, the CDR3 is TGTGCCAGCAGCCCGCGGGGGGCTAACGGCTACACCTTC. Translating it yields CASSPRGANGYTF. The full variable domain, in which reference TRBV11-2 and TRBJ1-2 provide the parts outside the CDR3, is EAGVAQSPRYKIIEKRQSVAFWCNPISGHATLYWYQQILGQGPKLLIQFQNNGVVDDSQLPKDRFSAERLKGVDSTLKIQPAKLEDSAVYLCASSPRGANGYTFGSGTRLTVV.